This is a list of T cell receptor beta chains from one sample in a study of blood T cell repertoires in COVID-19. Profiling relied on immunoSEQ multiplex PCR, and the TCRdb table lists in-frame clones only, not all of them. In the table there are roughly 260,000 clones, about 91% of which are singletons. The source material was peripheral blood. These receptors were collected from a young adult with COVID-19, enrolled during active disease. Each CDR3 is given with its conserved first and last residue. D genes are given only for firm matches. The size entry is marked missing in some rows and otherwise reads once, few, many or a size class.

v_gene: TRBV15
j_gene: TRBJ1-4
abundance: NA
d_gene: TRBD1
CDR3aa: CATSRPDRGNEKLFF
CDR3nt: TGTGCCACCAGCAGACCTGACAGGGGTAATGAAAAACTGTTTTTT

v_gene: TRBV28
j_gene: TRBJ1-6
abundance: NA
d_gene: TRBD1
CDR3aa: CASNTTGGNNSPLHF
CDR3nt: TGTGCCAGCAACACAACAGGGGGTAATAATTCACCCCTCCACTTT

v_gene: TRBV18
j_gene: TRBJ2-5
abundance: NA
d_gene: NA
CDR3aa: CASSPRQTQETQYF
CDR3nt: TGTGCCAGCTCACCGAGACAGACCCAAGAGACCCAGTACTTC

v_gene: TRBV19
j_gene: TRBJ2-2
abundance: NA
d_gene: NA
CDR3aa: CASNPPPGQNTGELFF
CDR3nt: TGTGCCAGTAACCCCCCCCCGGGACAGAACACCGGGGAGCTGTTTTTT

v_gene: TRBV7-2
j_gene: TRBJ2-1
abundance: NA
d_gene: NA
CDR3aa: CASSLAGVDEQFF
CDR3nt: TGTGCCAGCAGCTTAGCGGGAGTCGATGAGCAGTTCTTC

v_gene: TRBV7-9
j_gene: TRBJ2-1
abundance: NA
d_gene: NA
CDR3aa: CASSLQGRAYNEQFF
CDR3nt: TGTGCCAGCAGCCTTCAGGGGCGGGCCTACAATGAGCAGTTCTTC

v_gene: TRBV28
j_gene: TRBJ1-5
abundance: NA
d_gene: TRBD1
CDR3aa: CASSSTGTGGGQPQHF
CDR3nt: TGTGCCAGCAGTTCAACCGGGACAGGGGGTGGACAGCCCCAGCATTTT

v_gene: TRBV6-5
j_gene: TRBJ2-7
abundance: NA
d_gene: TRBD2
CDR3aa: CAGGAYEQYF
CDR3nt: TGTGCTGGGGGGGCCTACGAGCAGTACTTC

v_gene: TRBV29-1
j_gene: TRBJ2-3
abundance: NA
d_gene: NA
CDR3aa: CSVRELSTDTQYF
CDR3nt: TGCAGCGTTCGAGAACTTAGCACAGATACGCAGTATTTT

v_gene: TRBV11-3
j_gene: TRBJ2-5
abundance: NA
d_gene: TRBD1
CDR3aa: CASSLGERQGDETQYF
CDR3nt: TGTGCCAGCAGCTTAGGCGAGAGACAGGGAGACGAGACCCAGTACTTC

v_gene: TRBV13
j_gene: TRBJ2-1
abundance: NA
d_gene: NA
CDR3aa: CASSSSVGDYNEQFF
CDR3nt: TGTGCCAGCAGCTCCTCGGTGGGCGACTACAATGAGCAGTTCTTC

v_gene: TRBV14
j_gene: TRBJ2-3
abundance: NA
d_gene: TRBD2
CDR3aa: CASSHEYSGSPDTQYF
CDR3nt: TGTGCCAGCAGCCATGAATATAGCGGGAGCCCAGATACGCAGTATTTT

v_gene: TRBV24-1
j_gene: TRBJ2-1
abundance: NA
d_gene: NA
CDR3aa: CATSVQDNEQFF
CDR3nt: TGTGCCACCAGTGTTCAGGACAATGAGCAGTTCTTC

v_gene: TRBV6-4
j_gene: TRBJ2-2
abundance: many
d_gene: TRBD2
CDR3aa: CASSTSGSTGELFF
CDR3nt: TGTGCCAGCAGTACTAGCGGGAGCACCGGGGAGCTGTTTTTT

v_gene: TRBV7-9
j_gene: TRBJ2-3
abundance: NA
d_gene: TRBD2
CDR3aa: CASSSPLAGGHTDTQYF
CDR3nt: TGTGCCAGCAGCTCCCCCTTAGCGGGAGGACACACAGATACGCAGTATTTT

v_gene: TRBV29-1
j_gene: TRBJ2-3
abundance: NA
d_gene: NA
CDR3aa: CSARTPGTDTQYF
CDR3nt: TGCAGCGCCCGGACTCCCGGCACAGATACGCAGTATTTT

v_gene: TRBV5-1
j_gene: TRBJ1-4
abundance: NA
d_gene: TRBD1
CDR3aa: CASSRTGTGDEKLFF
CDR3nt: TGCGCCAGCAGCAGAACCGGGACAGGTGATGAAAAACTGTTTTTT

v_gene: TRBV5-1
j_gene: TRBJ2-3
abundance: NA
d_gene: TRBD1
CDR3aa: CASSTGTGVVGPDTQYF
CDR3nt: TGCGCCAGCAGCACCGGGACAGGGGTCGTCGGCCCAGATACGCAGTATTTT

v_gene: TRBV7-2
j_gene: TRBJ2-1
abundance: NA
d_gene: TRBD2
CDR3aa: CASSFGRASYNEQFF
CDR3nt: TGTGCCAGCAGCTTTGGGAGGGCCTCCTACAATGAGCAGTTCTTC

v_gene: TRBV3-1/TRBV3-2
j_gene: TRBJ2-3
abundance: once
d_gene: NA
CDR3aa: CASSQDPGGYTQYF
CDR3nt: TGTGCCAGCAGCCAAGATCCGGGGGGCTATACGCAGTATTTT

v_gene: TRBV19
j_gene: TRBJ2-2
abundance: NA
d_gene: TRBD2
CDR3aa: CASRTSLNTGELFF
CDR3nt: TGTGCCAGTAGGACTAGCCTGAACACCGGGGAGCTGTTTTTT

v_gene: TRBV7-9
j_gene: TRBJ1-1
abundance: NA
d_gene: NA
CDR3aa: CASSSYYPNTEAFF
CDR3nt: TGTGCCAGCAGCTCATACTATCCGAACACTGAAGCTTTCTTT

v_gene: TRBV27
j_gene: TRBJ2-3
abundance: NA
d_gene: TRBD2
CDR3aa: CASSLWGGGATRTDTQYF
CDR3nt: TGTGCCAGCAGTTTATGGGGGGGAGGGGCTACCCGCACAGATACGCAGTATTTT

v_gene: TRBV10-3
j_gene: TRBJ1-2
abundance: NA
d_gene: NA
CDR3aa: CAISDGGYGYTF
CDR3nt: TGTGCCATCAGTGACGGGGGCTATGGCTACACCTTC

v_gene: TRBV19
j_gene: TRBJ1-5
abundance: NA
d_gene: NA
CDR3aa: CASNAGVSNQPQHF
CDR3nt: TGTGCCAGTAACGCAGGGGTTAGCAATCAGCCCCAGCATTTT

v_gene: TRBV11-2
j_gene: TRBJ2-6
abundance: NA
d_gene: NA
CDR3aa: CASSLQGTTGGANVLTF
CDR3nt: TGTGCCAGCAGCTTACAGGGGACGACTGGTGGGGCCAACGTCCTGACTTTC

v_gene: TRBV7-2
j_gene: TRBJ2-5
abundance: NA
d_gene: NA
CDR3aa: CASSLAVIGGFQETQYF
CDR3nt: TGTGCCAGCAGCTTAGCTGTCATTGGGGGGTTCCAAGAGACCCAGTACTTC

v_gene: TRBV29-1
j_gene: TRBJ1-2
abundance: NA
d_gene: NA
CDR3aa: CSVVGEDYGYTF
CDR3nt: TGCAGCGTTGTGGGGGAGGACTATGGCTACACCTTC

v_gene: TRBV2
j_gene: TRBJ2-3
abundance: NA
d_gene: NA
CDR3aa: CASRPVLGRSTDTQYF
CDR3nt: TGTGCCAGCAGGCCTGTCCTCGGGAGAAGCACAGATACGCAGTATTTT

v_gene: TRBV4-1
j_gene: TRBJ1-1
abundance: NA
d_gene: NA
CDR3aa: CASSQAGGTNTEAFF
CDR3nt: TGCGCCAGCAGCCAAGCTGGGGGGACGAACACTGAAGCTTTCTTT

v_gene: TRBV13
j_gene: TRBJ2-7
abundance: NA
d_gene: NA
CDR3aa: CASSVGRGYEQYF
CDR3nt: TGTGCCAGCAGCGTTGGTAGGGGGTACGAGCAGTACTTC

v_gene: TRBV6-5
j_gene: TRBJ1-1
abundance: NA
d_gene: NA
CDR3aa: CASSYGQGRTEAFF
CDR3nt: TGTGCCAGCAGTTACGGCCAGGGGCGGACTGAAGCTTTCTTT